This TCR beta chain comes out of a study of T cell responses to AZD1222 COVID-19 vaccine. Study-wide points: Just a handful of AZD1222 recipients were seropositive at baseline.

Sequenced by immunoSEQ multiplex PCR; TCRdb stores in-frame clones only, minus some. The sample holds approximately 160,000 clones, roughly 92% seen once. To note about this clone: Its target is not known.

This clonotype originated in an adult who received the AZD1222 COVID-19 vaccine. The sample in question was peripheral blood, obtained 28 days after the second AZD1222 dose.

CDR3 DNA sequence: TGTGCCATCAGTGGCCACCTAGCGGGAGTAAGTGGGGGGTCCTACAATGAGCAGTTCTTC. Translating it yields CAISGHLAGVSGGSYNEQFF. The chain joins TRBV10-3 to TRBJ2-1; TRBD2 matches 10 bases. This CDR3 has 20 amino acids. V lost 4 bases, J lost 1 base, and 16 bases stayed unmatched. The V gene's germline CDR1 is ENHRY and CDR2 SYGVKD.